This T cell receptor beta chain was sequenced during a study of identical twins' blood T cells. The donors were healthy female monozygous twins, three pairs in total. TCR cDNA libraries came from RNA via a modified published protocol. Each TCR cDNA library carried sample-specific barcodes on both ends. From the 5' RACE reads, TCRdb called clonotypes with MiXCR, one entry per CDR3 protein. In the table there are 350,000 to 400,000 distinct CDR3 sequences, roughly 28% of which are singletons. This clonotype turned up a few times. What it binds is not known. Study results and limitations: Each donor's most abundant TCRbeta clonotypes shared more CDR3 sequences with her twin than unrelated donors.

CDR1 is SQVTM and CDR2 is ANQGSEA in the germline V gene. The CDR3 contains 15 residues. Trimming pared 4 bases from V and 0 bases from J, leaving 10 bases between. Sequencing used PBMCs. The rearrangement joins TRBV29-1 to TRBJ2-6; tentative D call: TRBD2 (6 bases). The receptor was isolated from a woman aged 18 to 55 in good health. The CDR3 loop reads CSVVAVGSGANVLTF. In DNA, the CDR3 is TGCAGCGTTGTAGCGGTTGGCTCTGGGGCCAACGTCCTGACTTTC.